Included here is one TCR beta chain sequence, with context. Its antigen remains unknown. Separate from the roughly 610-subject first cohort, the approximately 120-subject validation cohort was the one that the donors belonged to. The data derive from a study of cytomegalovirus exposure and HLA in healthy donors. Study-level findings and limits: In vitro, three CMV-associated chains proved specific for CMV antigens.

Some clones are missing from TCRdb's copy, which holds only in-frame ones; the method was immunoSEQ multiplex PCR. The data show 110,000 or so clones, about 88% seen once. The sequenced sample consisted of PBMCs. The receptor comes from a man aged 18 to 29 in good health and CMV-seropositive.

CDR3 nucleotide sequence: TGTGCCAGCAGTCTGACAGGGTCGGGCACTGAAGCTTTCTTT. Residues: CASSLTGSGTEAFF. The chain employs TRBV27 and TRBJ1-1; 7 positions match TRBD1. The germline V gene has CDR1 MNHEY and CDR2 SMNVEV (reference sequence). The CDR3 spans 14 residues. Trimming cost V 5 bases and J 4 bases; bases outside gene matches: 7.